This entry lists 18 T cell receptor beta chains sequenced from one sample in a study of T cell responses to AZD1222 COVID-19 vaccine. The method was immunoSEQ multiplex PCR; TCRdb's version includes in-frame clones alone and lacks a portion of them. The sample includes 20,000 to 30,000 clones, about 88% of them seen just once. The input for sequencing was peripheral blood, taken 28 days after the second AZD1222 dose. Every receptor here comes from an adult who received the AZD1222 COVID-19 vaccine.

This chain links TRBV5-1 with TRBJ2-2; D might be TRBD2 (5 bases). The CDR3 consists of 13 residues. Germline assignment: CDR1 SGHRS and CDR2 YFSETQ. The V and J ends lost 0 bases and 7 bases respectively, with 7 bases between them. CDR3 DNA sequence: TGCGCCAGCAGCTTGGCCGAGGGCGGGGAGCTGTTTTTT. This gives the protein CASSLAEGGELFF.

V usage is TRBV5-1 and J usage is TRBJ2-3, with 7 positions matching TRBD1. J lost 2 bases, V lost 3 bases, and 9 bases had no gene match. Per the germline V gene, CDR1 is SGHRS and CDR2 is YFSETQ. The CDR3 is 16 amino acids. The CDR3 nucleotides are TGCGCCAGCAGCTCTCGGACAGGATATAACACAGATACGCAGTATTTT. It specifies CASSSRTGYNTDTQYF.

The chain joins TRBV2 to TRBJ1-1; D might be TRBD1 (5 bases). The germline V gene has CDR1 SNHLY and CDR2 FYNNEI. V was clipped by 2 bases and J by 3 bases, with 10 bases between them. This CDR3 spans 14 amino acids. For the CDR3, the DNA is TGTGCCAGCAGTGAATGGGGGATATACACTGAAGCTTTCTTT. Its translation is CASSEWGIYTEAFF.

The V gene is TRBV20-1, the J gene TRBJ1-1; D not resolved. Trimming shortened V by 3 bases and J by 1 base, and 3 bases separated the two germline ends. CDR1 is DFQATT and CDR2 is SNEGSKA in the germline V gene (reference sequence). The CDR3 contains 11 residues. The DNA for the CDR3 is TGCAGTGCTAGTCAGAACACTGAAGCTTTCTTT. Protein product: CSASQNTEAFF.

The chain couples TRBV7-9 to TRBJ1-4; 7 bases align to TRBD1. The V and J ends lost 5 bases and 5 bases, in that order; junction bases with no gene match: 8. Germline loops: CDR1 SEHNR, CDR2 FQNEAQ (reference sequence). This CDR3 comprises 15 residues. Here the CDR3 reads CASSKITGENEKLFF. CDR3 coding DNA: TGTGCCAGCAGCAAAATAACAGGGGAGAATGAAAAACTGTTTTTT.

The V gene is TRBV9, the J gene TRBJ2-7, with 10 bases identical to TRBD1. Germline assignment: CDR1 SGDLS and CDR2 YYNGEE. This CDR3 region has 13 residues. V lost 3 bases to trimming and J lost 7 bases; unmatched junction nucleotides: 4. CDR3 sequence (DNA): TGTGCCAGCAGCGAAAGGACAGGGGGTGAGCAGTACTTC. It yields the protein CASSERTGGEQYF.

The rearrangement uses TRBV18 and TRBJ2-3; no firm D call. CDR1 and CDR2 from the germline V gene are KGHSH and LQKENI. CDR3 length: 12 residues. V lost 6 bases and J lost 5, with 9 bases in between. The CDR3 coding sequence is TGTGCCAGCTCCGCGCAACAAGATACGCAGTATTTT. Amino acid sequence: CASSAQQDTQYF.

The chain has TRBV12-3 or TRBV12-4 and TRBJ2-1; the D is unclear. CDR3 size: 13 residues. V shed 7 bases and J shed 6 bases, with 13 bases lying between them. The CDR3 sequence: CASTRGEFNEQFF. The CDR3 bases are TGTGCCAGCACCCGTGGGGAATTCAATGAGCAGTTCTTC.

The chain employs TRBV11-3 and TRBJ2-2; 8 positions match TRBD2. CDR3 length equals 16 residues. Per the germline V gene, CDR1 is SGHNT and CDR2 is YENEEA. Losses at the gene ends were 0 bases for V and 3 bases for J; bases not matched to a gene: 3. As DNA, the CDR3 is TGTGCCAGCAGCTTAGAACTAGCGGAGTACACCGGGGAGCTGTTTTTT. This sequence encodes CASSLELAEYTGELFF.

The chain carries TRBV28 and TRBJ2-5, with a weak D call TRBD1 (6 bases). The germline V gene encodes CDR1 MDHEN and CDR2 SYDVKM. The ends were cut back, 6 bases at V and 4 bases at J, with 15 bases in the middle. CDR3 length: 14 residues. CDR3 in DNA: TGTGCCAGCAGGGATCCAGGGGACACAGAGACCCAGTACTTC. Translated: CASRDPGDTETQYF.

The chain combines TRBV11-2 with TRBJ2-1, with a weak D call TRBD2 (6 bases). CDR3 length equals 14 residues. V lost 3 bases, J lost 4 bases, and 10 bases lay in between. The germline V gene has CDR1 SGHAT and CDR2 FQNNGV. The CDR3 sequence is CASSFAGTYNEQFF. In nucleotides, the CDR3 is TGTGCCAGCAGCTTCGCGGGGACTTACAATGAGCAGTTCTTC.

CDR3 region: CASKGTSAYEQYF. CDR3 nucleotides: TGTGCCAGCAAAGGGACTAGCGCCTACGAGCAGTACTTC. The chain is built from TRBV3-1 (or the pseudogene TRBV3-2) and TRBJ2-7, with 10 nucleotides matching TRBD2. Germline CDR1 reads LGHDT; CDR2 reads YNNKEL (reference sequence). With 7 bases clipped from V and 2 bases from J, the junction kept 2 bases outside the gene matches. The CDR3 totals 13 residues.

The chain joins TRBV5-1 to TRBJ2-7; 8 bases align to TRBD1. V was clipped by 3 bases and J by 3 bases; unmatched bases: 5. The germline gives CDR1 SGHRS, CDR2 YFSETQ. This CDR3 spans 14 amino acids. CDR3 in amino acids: CASSSTGGNYEQYF. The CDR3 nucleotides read TGCGCCAGCAGCTCCACAGGGGGTAACTACGAGCAGTACTTC.

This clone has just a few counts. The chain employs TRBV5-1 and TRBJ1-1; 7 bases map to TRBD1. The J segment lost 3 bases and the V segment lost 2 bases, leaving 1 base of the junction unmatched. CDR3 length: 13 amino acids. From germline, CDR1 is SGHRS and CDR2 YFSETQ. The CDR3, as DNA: TGCGCCAGCAGCTTAGACAGGGACACTGAAGCTTTCTTT. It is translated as CASSLDRDTEAFF.

The DNA of the CDR3 is TGCAGCGTTGAATCTCCGGCGGAGACCCAGTACTTC. It encodes CSVESPAETQYF. The gene calls are TRBV29-1 and TRBJ2-5, with no clear D. The germline V gene encodes CDR1 SQVTM and CDR2 ANQGSEA. The CDR3 has 12 residues. Trimming removed 2 bases at V and 5 bases at J, with 9 bases between. The full variable domain, in which reference TRBV29-1 and TRBJ2-5 provide the parts outside the CDR3, is SAVISQKPSRDICQRGTSLTIQCQVDSQVTMMFWYRQQPGQSLTLIATANQGSEATYESGFVIDKFPISRPNLTFSTLTVSNMSPEDSSIYLCSVESPAETQYFGPGTRLLVL.

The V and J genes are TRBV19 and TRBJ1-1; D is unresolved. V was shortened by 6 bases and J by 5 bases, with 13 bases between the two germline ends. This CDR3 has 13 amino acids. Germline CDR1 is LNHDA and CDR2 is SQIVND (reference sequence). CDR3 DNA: TGTGCCAGTAGCGATCTCCGAAAAACTGAAGCTTTCTTT. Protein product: CASSDLRKTEAFF.

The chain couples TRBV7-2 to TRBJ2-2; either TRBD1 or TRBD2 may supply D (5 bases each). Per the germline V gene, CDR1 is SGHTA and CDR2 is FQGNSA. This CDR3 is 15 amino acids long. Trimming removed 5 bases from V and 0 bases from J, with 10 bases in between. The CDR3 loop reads CASSRGRANTGELFF. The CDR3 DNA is TGTGCCAGCAGCCGGGGACGGGCGAACACCGGGGAGCTGTTTTTT.

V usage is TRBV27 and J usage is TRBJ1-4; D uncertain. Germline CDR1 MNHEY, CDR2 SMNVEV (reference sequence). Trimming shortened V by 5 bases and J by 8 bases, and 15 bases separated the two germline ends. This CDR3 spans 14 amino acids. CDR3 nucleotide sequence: TGTGCCAGCAGTCCCACGGATGACGAGGAAAAACTGTTTTTT. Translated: CASSPTDDEEKLFF. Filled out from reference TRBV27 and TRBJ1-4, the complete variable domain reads EAQVTQNPRYLITVTGKKLTVTCSQNMNHEYMSWYRQDPGLGLRQIYYSMNVEVTDKGDVPEGYKVSRKEKRNFPLILESPSPNQTSLYFCASSPTDDEEKLFFGSGTQLSVL.